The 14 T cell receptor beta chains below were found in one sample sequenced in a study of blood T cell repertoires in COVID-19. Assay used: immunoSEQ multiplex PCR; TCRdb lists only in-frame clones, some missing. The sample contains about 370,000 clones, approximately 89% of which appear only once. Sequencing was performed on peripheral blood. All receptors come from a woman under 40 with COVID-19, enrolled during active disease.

The CDR3, as DNA: TGTGCCAGCAGTGAATGGGGAGACAGGGGTAGCTACACCTTC. It codes for CASSEWGDRGSYTF. The J gene is TRBJ1-2, the V gene TRBV6-1; 8 nucleotides align to TRBD1. The CDR3 consists of 14 residues. Germline CDR1 and CDR2: MNHNS and SASEGT. V lost 2 bases, J lost 9 bases, and 8 bases stayed unmatched.

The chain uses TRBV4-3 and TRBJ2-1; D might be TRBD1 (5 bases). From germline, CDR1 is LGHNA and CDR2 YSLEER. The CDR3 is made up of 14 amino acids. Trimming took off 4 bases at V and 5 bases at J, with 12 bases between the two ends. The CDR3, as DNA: TGCGCCAGCAGCCGGGGCAGGGCGGACAATGAGCAGTTCTTC. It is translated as CASSRGRADNEQFF.

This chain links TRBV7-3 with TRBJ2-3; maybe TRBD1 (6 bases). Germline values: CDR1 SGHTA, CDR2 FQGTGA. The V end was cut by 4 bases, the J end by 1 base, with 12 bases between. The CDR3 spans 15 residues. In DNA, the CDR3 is TGTGCCAGCAGCTACTTGGGGGCGGGCACAGATACGCAGTATTTT. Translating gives CASSYLGAGTDTQYF.

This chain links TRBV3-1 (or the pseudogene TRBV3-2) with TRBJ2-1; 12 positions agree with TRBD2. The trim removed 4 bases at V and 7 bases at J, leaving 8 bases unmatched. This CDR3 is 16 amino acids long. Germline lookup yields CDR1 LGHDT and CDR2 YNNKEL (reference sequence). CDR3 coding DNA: TGTGCCAGCAGCCCCCGGACTAGCGGGACAGGAAATGAGCAGTTCTTC. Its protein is CASSPRTSGTGNEQFF.

The CDR3 DNA sequence: TGCAGCGTTGACCGGGTTTTATTCCCCTCGAACACCGGGGAGCTGTTTTTT. Its protein product is CSVDRVLFPSNTGELFF. The genes are TRBV29-1 and TRBJ2-2; no firm D call. CDR3 length: 17 amino acids. Germline values: CDR1 SQVTM, CDR2 ANQGSEA. The V gene lost 3 bases and the J gene lost 0 bases, with 17 bases spanning the gap.

The CDR3 DNA follows: TGCAGTGCTAGCTGGCCGCTTGGTTACACCTTC. As protein: CSASWPLGYTF. This sequence joins TRBV20-1 and TRBJ1-2; D is undetermined. Germline values: CDR1 DFQATT, CDR2 SNEGSKA (reference sequence). The V gene lost 3 bases and the J gene lost 11 bases, with 13 bases spanning the gap. The CDR3 runs to 11 residues.

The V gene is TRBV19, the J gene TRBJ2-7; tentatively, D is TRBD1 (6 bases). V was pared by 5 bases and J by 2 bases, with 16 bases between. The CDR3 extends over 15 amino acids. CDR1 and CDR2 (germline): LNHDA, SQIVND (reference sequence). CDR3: CASSPSTGITYEQYF. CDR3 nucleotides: TGTGCCAGTAGTCCTAGTACAGGGATAACCTACGAGCAGTACTTC.

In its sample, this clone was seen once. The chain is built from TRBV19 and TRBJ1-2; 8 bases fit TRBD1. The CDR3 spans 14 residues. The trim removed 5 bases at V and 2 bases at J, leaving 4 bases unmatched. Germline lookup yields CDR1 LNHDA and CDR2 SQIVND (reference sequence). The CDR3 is CASSSRDRNYGYTF. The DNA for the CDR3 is TGTGCCAGTAGTTCCCGGGACAGGAACTATGGCTACACCTTC.

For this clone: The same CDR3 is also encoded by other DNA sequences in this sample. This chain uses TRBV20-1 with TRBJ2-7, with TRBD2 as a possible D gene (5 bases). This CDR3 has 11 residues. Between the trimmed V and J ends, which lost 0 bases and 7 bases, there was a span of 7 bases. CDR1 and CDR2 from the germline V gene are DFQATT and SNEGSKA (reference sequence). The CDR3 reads CSARDRREQYF. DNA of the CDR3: TGCAGTGCTAGAGATCGGAGGGAGCAGTACTTC.

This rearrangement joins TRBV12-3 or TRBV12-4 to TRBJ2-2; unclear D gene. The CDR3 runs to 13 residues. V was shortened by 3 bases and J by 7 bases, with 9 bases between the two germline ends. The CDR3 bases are TGTGCCAGCAGTTTCGATGGTAGCGGGGAGCTGTTTTTT. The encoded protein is CASSFDGSGELFF.

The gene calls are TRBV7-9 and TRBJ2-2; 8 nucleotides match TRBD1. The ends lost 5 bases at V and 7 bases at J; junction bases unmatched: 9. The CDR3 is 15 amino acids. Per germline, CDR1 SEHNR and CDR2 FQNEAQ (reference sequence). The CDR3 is CASSKRRQGIGELFF. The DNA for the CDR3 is TGTGCCAGCAGCAAAAGGAGACAGGGGATCGGGGAGCTGTTTTTT.

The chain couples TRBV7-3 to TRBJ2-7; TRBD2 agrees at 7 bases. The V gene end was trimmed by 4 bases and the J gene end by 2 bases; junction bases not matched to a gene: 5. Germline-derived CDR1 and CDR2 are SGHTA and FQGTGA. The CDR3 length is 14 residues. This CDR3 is CASSSLGGAYEQYF. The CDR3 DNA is TGTGCCAGCAGCTCCCTGGGGGGGGCCTACGAGCAGTACTTC.

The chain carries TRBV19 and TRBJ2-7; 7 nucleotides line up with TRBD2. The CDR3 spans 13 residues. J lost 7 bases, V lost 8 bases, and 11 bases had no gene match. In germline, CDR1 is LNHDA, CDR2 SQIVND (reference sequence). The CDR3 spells CASGLVYRSEQYF. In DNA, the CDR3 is TGTGCCAGTGGACTAGTTTACAGGTCGGAGCAGTACTTC.

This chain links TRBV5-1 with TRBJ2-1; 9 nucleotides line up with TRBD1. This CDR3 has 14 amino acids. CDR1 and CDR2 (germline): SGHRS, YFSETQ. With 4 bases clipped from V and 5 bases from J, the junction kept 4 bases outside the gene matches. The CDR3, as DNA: TGCGCCAGCAGCGAGGGACAGGGACACAATGAGCAGTTCTTC. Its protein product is CASSEGQGHNEQFF.